Below, 21 T cell receptor beta chains from the same sample are listed, as sequenced in a study of shared clonotypes between healthy human individuals (dated by TCRdb to 2019 to 2021). Libraries were prepared through the immunoSEQ multiplex PCR assay. In its TCRdb copy, this immuneACCESS table keeps in-frame sequences only and misses some clones. Where compared with another copy, unresolved V genes explain less than half of these, and the others have no known cause. This sample is represented by some 530,000 clones; 81% of them were singletons. The ten largest clones represent 9.5% to 15% of the sample. Sequences were obtained from PBMCs. All receptors derive from a middle-aged woman in good health. Some clones in this sample may be carry-over from other donors' samples.

About this clone itself: Other DNA sequences within the sample encode an identical CDR3. The V call is TRBV30, the J call TRBJ1-5, with 7 bases lining up with TRBD1. In germline, CDR1 is GTSNPN, CDR2 SVGIG (reference sequence). V was pared by 3 bases and J by 2 bases, with 1 base of the junction left unmatched. The CDR3 runs to 13 residues. CDR3 loop: CAWSTGGNQPQHF. In nucleotides, the CDR3 is TGTGCCTGGAGCACAGGGGGCAATCAGCCCCAGCATTTT.

To note about this clone: This may arise from a read error, as a much more abundant clone is one base away. This sample also contains other DNA sequences that code for the same CDR3. The chain recombines TRBV5-6 with TRBJ2-1; unclear D gene. The CDR3 contains 12 residues. Germline CDR1 and CDR2: SGHDT and YYEEEE. Between the trimmed V and J ends, which lost 4 bases and 9 bases, there was a span of 11 bases. CDR3 loop: CASSLDPGEQFF. The CDR3, as DNA: TGTGCCAGCAGCCTGGATCCGGGTGAGCAGTTCTTC.

The J gene is TRBJ2-7, the V gene TRBV5-5; D may be TRBD1 or TRBD2 (5 bases each). The V end was cut by 4 bases, the J end by 4 bases, with 24 bases between. The CDR3 has 17 amino acids. Germline CDR1 reads SGHKS; CDR2 reads YYEKEE (reference sequence). For the CDR3, the DNA is TGTGCCAGCAGCCCAAGGGACCAGGGCTTTTCCTCTTACGAGCAGTACTTC. Protein: CASSPRDQGFSSYEQYF.

This clone has a count of ten or more. The chain is built from TRBV4-3 and TRBJ1-2; TRBD1 might be the D (5 bases). Germline lookup yields CDR1 LGHNA and CDR2 YSLEER. V lost 1 base and J lost 8, with 14 bases in between. This CDR3 is 14 amino acids long. The CDR3, as DNA: TGCGCCAGCAGCCAAGTTCTAGCAGGGCGAGGCTACACCTTC. It yields the protein CASSQVLAGRGYTF.

A note on this clone: This probably arose from a read error, given a far larger clone one base away. The chain is built from TRBV4-1 and TRBJ2-5; 10 bases are shared with TRBD1. The germline gives CDR1 MGHRA, CDR2 YSYEKL. The CDR3 totals 15 residues. CDR3 region: CASSLATGGVETKYF. CDR3 DNA: TGCGCCAGCAGCCTTGCGACAGGGGGCGTGGAGACCAAGTACTTC.

About this clone itself: Since a far larger clone is one base different, this is likely a read error. The V call is TRBV30, the J call TRBJ1-5; D gene uncertain. In germline, CDR1 is GTSNPN, CDR2 SVGIG (reference sequence). The CDR3 is 13 residues long. V was pared by 3 bases and J by 1 base, with 7 bases between. The CDR3 DNA is TGTGCCTGGAGCAACGGGAGCAATCAGCCCCAGCATTTT. Protein: CAWSNGSNQPQHF.

This clone was seen only once. The CDR3 DNA reads TGCGCCAGCAGCCAAGAGGGCTTGAATGAGCAGTTCTTC. This translates into CASSQEGLNEQFF. The rearrangement links TRBV4-1 to TRBJ2-1; no reliable D call. The CDR3 loop spans 13 amino acids. The V end was cut by 0 bases, the J end by 7 bases, with 7 bases between. CDR1 MGHRA and CDR2 YSYEKL come from the germline V gene.

This clone was detected a few times. V usage is TRBV4-2 and J usage is TRBJ2-2, with 7 bases lining up with TRBD2. The CDR3 extends over 14 amino acids. With 5 bases clipped from V and 7 bases from J, the junction kept 7 bases outside the gene matches. Germline CDR1 reads LGHNA; CDR2 reads YNFKEQ. The CDR3 here is CASSSRTSSGELFF. The CDR3 bases are TGTGCCAGCAGCTCGCGGACTAGTAGCGGGGAGCTGTTTTTT.

In this sample, this clone turned up once. V and J are TRBV10-2 and TRBJ2-5, with TRBD2 matching over 12 bases. With 7 bases clipped from V and 1 base from J, the junction kept 4 bases outside the gene matches. The length of the CDR3 is 15 residues. Looked up from germline, CDR1 is WSHSY and CDR2 is SAAADI. The CDR3 bases are TGCGCCAGCAATCCGGGACTAGCGGGCCAAGAGACCCAGTACTTC. Amino acid sequence: CASNPGLAGQETQYF.

This clone was found many times. The same CDR3 also results from other DNA sequences found in this sample. The genes are TRBV30 and TRBJ2-5; 7 nucleotides line up with TRBD2. The germline V gene encodes CDR1 GTSNPN and CDR2 SVGIG (reference sequence). This CDR3 region has 13 residues. The ends lost 1 base at V and 5 bases at J; junction bases unmatched: 4. The CDR3 sequence: CAWSAPAGETQYF. The CDR3 DNA reads TGTGCCTGGAGTGCGCCAGCGGGGGAGACCCAGTACTTC.

This chain uses TRBV6-5 with TRBJ2-7; 9 nucleotides match TRBD1. J lost 5 bases, V lost 9 bases, and 14 bases had no gene match. The CDR3 runs 15 residues. Germline assignment: CDR1 MNHEY and CDR2 SVGAGI. CDR3 amino acids: CASSRPGQGFHEQYF. The CDR3 region has the DNA TGTGCCAGTTCTCGTCCGGGACAGGGTTTCCACGAGCAGTACTTC.

The V and J genes are TRBV5-1 and TRBJ2-1; D gene ambiguous. The CDR3 loop spans 11 amino acids. CDR1 and CDR2 (germline): SGHRS, YFSETQ. V lost 4 bases and J 7 bases, leaving 6 bases between the germline ends. The CDR3 loop reads CASSGINEQFF. CDR3 nucleotides: TGCGCCAGCAGCGGCATAAATGAGCAGTTCTTC.

A word on this clone: A far bigger clonotype differs at one base, so this is likely a read error. Other nucleotide sequences in the sample specify the same CDR3. The chain combines TRBV30 with TRBJ1-1, with no clear D. CDR1 and CDR2 (germline): GTSNPN, SVGIG (reference sequence). V was pared by 4 bases and J by 4 bases, with 10 bases between. This CDR3 spans 12 amino acids. CDR3 loop: CAWKRGSTEAFF. The CDR3 DNA sequence: TGTGCCTGGAAGCGTGGGTCCACTGAAGCTTTCTTT.

Many counts were recorded for this clone. Other nucleotide sequences from this sample produce the same CDR3. J is TRBJ1-5 and V is TRBV6-6; no reliable D call. The V gene lost 0 bases and the J gene lost 4 bases, with 10 bases spanning the gap. Germline values: CDR1 MNHNY, CDR2 SVGAGI (reference sequence). The CDR3 runs 15 residues. DNA of the CDR3: TGTGCCAGCAGTTACTCGAGCAGTCCAAATCAGCCCCAGCATTTT. Its protein product is CASSYSSSPNQPQHF.

This clone was observed a handful of times. Other DNA sequences in the same sample also yield this CDR3. The genes are TRBV29-1 and TRBJ2-7, with D possibly being TRBD2 (6 bases). The length of the CDR3 is 15 residues. V lost 3 bases and J lost 2, with 17 bases in between. Germline CDR1 is SQVTM and CDR2 is ANQGSEA. Written as DNA, the CDR3 is TGCAGCGTTGACGCGGGACTTCTGACAACCTACGAGCAGTACTTC. Its translation: CSVDAGLLTTYEQYF.

On this clone: Its ends do not fully match the called genes, so a read error is possible. The chain couples TRBV7-6 to TRBJ2-5; D is uncertain. Per germline, CDR1 SGHVS and CDR2 FNYEAQ. This CDR3 comprises 14 residues. CDR3 residues: CASSLAIPPEAQYF. The CDR3, as DNA: TGTGCCAGCAGCTTAGCGATTCCGCCAGAGGCCCAGTACTTC. Drawing the rest from reference TRBV7-6 and TRBJ2-5, the complete variable domain is GAGVSQSPRYKVTKRGQDVALRCDPISGHVSLYWYRQALGQGPEFLTYFNYEAQQDKSGLPNDRFSAERPEGSISTLTIQRTEQRDSAMYRCASSLAIPPEAQYFGPGTRLLVL.

The chain employs TRBV6-5 and TRBJ2-3; 8 bases match TRBD1. Germline CDR1 is MNHEY and CDR2 is SVGAGI. Trimming took 4 bases from V and 1 from J; bases not matched to a gene: 4. This CDR3 spans 15 amino acids. The CDR3 loop is CASSLRQGRTDTQYF. The CDR3 DNA is TGTGCCAGCAGTTTAAGACAGGGGCGCACAGATACGCAGTATTTT.

With respect to this clone: A much larger clone is a single base away; this may be a read error. The rearrangement joins TRBV6-1 to TRBJ2-7; D possibly corresponds to TRBD2 (7 bases). The germline gives CDR1 MNHNS, CDR2 SASEGT. This CDR3 has 15 residues. The CDR3 loop is CARSEEGGGPYEQYF. Written as DNA, the CDR3 is TGTGCCAGAAGTGAAGAAGGGGGAGGGCCCTACGAGCAGTACTTC.

This chain connects TRBV6-1 to TRBJ1-4; TRBD1 agrees at 10 bases. With 6 bases clipped from V and 8 bases from J, the junction kept 6 bases outside the gene matches. This CDR3 has 14 residues. Germline V gives CDR1 MNHNS, CDR2 SASEGT. This CDR3 reads CASRDRGPSEKLFF. The CDR3 bases are TGTGCCAGCAGAGACAGGGGGCCTAGCGAAAAACTGTTTTTT.

The V gene is TRBV6-5, the J gene TRBJ2-5; possibly TRBD2 for D (5 bases). Trimming took off 7 bases at V and 7 bases at J, with 10 bases between the two ends. There are 11 residues in the CDR3. The V gene's germline CDR1 is MNHEY and CDR2 SVGAGI. The CDR3: CASTLRGTQYF. In DNA, the CDR3 is TGTGCCAGCACCCTCCGGGGGACCCAGTACTTC.

Comments on this clone: Other DNA sequences in the same sample also yield this CDR3. The chain carries TRBV9 and TRBJ2-1; D is undetermined. The ends were cut back, 0 bases at V and 0 bases at J, with 7 bases in the middle. CDR3 length: 15 residues. In germline, CDR1 is SGDLS, CDR2 YYNGEE. The CDR3 coding sequence is TGTGCCAGCAGCGTAGTCGGCGGCTCCTACAATGAGCAGTTCTTC. Translation: CASSVVGGSYNEQFF.